This is a list of T cell receptor beta chains from one sample in a study of regulatory T cells in long-lasting Graves disease. TCRdb reanalysed the multiplex PCR reads using MiXCR and keeps one entry per CDR3 protein. The sample has about 320,000 distinct CDR3 sequences, about 20% seen once. Here the sequenced sample was peripheral blood mononuclear cells (PBMCs), taken at new diagnosis, from a patient treated with antithyroid drugs. All receptors come from a female donor with Graves disease. CDR3s include the opening cysteine and the closing phenylalanine or tryptophan. Each record gives: D gene, V gene, clone size, J gene, CDR3 protein, CDR3 DNA. D genes are given only for firm matches. The listing skips clone size in some rows; elsewhere it reads once, few, many or a size class.

-	TRBV7-9	many	TRBJ2-5	CASSLGGGIQETQYF	TGTGCCAGCAGCTTGGGGGGTGGGATCCAAGAGACCCAGTACTTC
-	TRBV19	few	TRBJ1-1	CASSNREGAEAFF	TGTGCCAGTAGTAACAGGGAGGGGGCTGAAGCTTTCTTT
TRBD2	TRBV20-1	many	TRBJ2-1	CSASLLAGGPDEQFF	TGCAGTGCTAGCCTCCTAGCGGGAGGGCCCGATGAGCAGTTCTTC
TRBD1	TRBV2	many	TRBJ2-6	CATGQGLANVLTF	TGTGCCACTGGACAGGGGTTGGCCAACGTCCTGACTTTC
-	TRBV7-8	many	TRBJ1-6	CASRSGISNSPLHF	TGTGCCAGCCGATCGGGCATTTCCAATTCACCCCTCCACTTT
TRBD1	TRBV5-1	-	TRBJ1-4	CASSLTPDRGSNEKLFF	TGCGCCAGCAGCTTGACCCCCGACAGGGGTAGTAATGAAAAACTGTTTTTT
-	TRBV18	many	TRBJ1-1	CASSPLRDPGAEAFF	TGTGCCAGCTCGCCACTGCGGGACCCTGGGGCTGAAGCTTTCTTT
-	TRBV5-1	many	TRBJ2-7	CASSPTGGQFGGEQYF	TGCGCCAGCAGCCCGACAGGTGGGCAATTCGGTGGCGAGCAGTACTTC
-	TRBV19	few	TRBJ2-2	CASSIGTITGELFF	TGTGCCAGTAGTATAGGGACCATCACCGGGGAGCTGTTTTTT
TRBD1	TRBV7-2	-	TRBJ1-2	CASSSLGDRRGGYTF	TGTGCCAGCAGCTCATTAGGGGACAGGCGCGGTGGCTACACCTTC
TRBD2	TRBV28	-	TRBJ2-3	CASSSGLAGGPTDTQYF	TGTGCCAGCAGTTCGGGACTAGCGGGAGGGCCCACAGATACGCAGTATTTT
TRBD2	TRBV20-1	many	TRBJ2-7	CSAIGLAGNEQYF	TGCAGTGCTATCGGACTAGCGGGAAACGAGCAGTACTTC
-	TRBV3-1	many	TRBJ1-2	CASSQVPAYGYTF	TGTGCCAGCAGCCAAGTACCGGCCTATGGCTACACCTTC
-	TRBV27	many	TRBJ2-2	CASRLGNERGGNTGELFF	TGTGCCAGCAGACTGGGGAATGAGCGAGGTGGAAACACCGGGGAGCTGTTTTTT
-	TRBV24-1	-	TRBJ1-5	CATSDHREPINQPQHF	TGTGCCACCAGTGACCACAGGGAACCCATCAATCAGCCCCAGCATTTT
-	TRBV2	-	TRBJ2-3	CASRPSTVPWGADTQYF	TGTGCCAGCCGACCCTCCACCGTTCCGTGGGGAGCAGATACGCAGTATTTT
-	TRBV5-1	-	TRBJ1-3	CASSSNGQSDTIYF	TGCGCCAGCAGCTCCAACGGACAGAGTGACACCATATATTTT
TRBD2	TRBV5-1	-	TRBJ2-7	CASSSTSGRNYEQYF	TGCGCCAGCAGCTCGACTAGCGGGAGGAACTACGAGCAGTACTTC
TRBD2	TRBV6-1	-	TRBJ2-1	CASTPYESTSGGDEQFF	TGTGCCAGCACCCCTTATGAGTCCACTAGCGGGGGCGATGAGCAGTTCTTC
-	TRBV4-2	few	TRBJ1-2	CASSQETGLSNGYTF	TGTGCCAGCAGCCAGGAAACAGGGTTATCGAATGGCTACACCTTC
TRBD2	TRBV12-3/TRBV12-4	-	TRBJ2-1	CASSYTTSGRRTNEQFF	TGTGCCAGCAGCTACACGACTAGCGGGAGGAGAACCAATGAGCAGTTCTTC
-	TRBV3-1	few	TRBJ1-1	CASSQDTGLTEAFF	TGTGCCAGCAGCCAAGACACGGGGCTAACTGAAGCTTTCTTT
-	TRBV20-1	-	TRBJ2-7	CSAPGINEQYF	TGCAGTGCTCCCGGTATAAACGAGCAGTACTTC
TRBD2	TRBV12-3/TRBV12-4	many	TRBJ2-1	CATRLLAGGNEQFF	TGTGCCACCCGATTACTAGCGGGAGGCAATGAGCAGTTCTTC
TRBD1	TRBV6-5	-	TRBJ1-5	CASSWDSQQPQHF	TGTGCCAGCAGTTGGGACAGTCAACAGCCCCAGCATTTT
TRBD2	TRBV11-3	many	TRBJ2-3	CASSLRLAGDPDTQYF	TGTGCCAGCAGCTTAAGACTAGCGGGAGACCCAGATACGCAGTATTTT
TRBD2	TRBV5-6	-	TRBJ2-7	CASSFYQTSGRGWQYF	TGTGCCAGCAGCTTCTACCAGACTAGCGGGAGGGGGTGGCAGTACTTC
-	TRBV19	-	TRBJ1-2	CASGRTLPGGYTF	TGTGCCAGTGGGCGGACGCTACCGGGGGGCTACACCTTC
-	TRBV12-3/TRBV12-4	many	TRBJ1-1	CASISRDDTEAFF	TGTGCCAGCATCAGCAGGGATGACACTGAAGCTTTCTTT
-	TRBV12-3/TRBV12-4	many	TRBJ1-1	CASRKGGMNTEAFF	TGTGCCAGCAGGAAAGGGGGAATGAACACTGAAGCTTTCTTT
TRBD1	TRBV2	few	TRBJ1-6	CARRRGTGGHSPLHF	TGTGCCAGGAGAAGAGGGACAGGGGGTCATTCACCCCTCCACTTT
-	TRBV20-1	many	TRBJ2-3	CSAPLGPSTDTQYF	TGCAGTGCCCCCTTGGGCCCTAGCACAGATACGCAGTATTTT
TRBD1	TRBV28	-	TRBJ2-2	CASSPTYRGRDTGELFF	TGTGCCAGCAGTCCGACCTACAGGGGGCGGGACACCGGGGAGCTGTTTTTT
TRBD2	TRBV9	many	TRBJ2-2	CASSLAGGPAGELFF	TGTGCCAGCAGTTTAGCGGGAGGGCCGGCCGGGGAGCTGTTTTTT